This T cell receptor beta chain was identified in a study of cytomegalovirus exposure and HLA in healthy donors. Researchers ran the PCR with 60 Vbeta and 13 Jbeta primers. Repertoires were generated with immunoSEQ multiplex PCR, while TCRdb's copy carries only in-frame clones and drops some. The sample comprises 150,000 or so clones, 75% to 80% of which are singletons, and under 0.8% rests with the top ten. The receptor comes from a male donor in good health and CMV-seronegative. The sample comprised PBMCs.

The CDR3 region has the DNA TGTGCCAGCAGCGGACAGGGCTACGAGCAGTACTTC. The encoded protein is CASSGQGYEQYF. V and J are TRBV6-6 and TRBJ2-7; 8 bases are shared with TRBD1. Germline loops: CDR1 MNHNY, CDR2 SVGAGI (reference sequence). The CDR3 totals 12 residues. After removal of 6 bases from V and 3 bases from J, the junction contained 1 base not matched to a gene.